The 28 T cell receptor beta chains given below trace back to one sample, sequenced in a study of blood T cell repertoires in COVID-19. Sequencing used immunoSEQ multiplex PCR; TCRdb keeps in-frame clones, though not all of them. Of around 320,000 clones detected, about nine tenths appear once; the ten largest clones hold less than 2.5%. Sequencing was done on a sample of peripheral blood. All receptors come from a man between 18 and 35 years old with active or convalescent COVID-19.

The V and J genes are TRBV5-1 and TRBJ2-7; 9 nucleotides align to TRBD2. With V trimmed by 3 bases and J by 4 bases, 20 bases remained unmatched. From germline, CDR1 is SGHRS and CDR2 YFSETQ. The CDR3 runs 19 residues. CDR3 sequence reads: CASSSRPLAGNGRNYEQYF. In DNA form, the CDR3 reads TGCGCCAGCAGCTCTAGGCCACTAGCGGGCAATGGGAGGAATTACGAGCAGTACTTC.

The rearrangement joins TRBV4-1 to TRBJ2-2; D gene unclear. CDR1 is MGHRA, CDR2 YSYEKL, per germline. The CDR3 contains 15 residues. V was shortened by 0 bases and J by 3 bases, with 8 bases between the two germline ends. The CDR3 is CASSQEGSHTGELFF. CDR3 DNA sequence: TGCGCCAGCAGCCAAGAGGGCAGCCACACCGGGGAGCTGTTTTTT.

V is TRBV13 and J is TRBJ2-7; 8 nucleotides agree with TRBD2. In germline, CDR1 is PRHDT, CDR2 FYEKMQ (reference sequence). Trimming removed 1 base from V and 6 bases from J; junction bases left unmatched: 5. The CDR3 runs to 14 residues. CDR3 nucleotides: TGTGCCAGCAGCTTAGTTAGCGGGAAAGCCGAGCAGTACTTC. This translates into CASSLVSGKAEQYF.

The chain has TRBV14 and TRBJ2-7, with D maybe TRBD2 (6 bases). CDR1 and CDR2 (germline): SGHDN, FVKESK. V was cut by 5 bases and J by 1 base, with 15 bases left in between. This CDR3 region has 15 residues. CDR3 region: CASSYTGVGSYEQYF. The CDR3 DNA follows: TGTGCCAGCAGCTACACGGGGGTTGGATCCTACGAGCAGTACTTC.

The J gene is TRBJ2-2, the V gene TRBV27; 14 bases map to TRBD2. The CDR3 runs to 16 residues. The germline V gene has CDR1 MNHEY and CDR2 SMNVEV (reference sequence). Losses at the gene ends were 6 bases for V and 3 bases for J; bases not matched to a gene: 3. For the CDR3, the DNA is TGTGCCAGCAGGCAGACTAGCGGGAGGGACACCGGGGAGCTGTTTTTT. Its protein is CASRQTSGRDTGELFF.

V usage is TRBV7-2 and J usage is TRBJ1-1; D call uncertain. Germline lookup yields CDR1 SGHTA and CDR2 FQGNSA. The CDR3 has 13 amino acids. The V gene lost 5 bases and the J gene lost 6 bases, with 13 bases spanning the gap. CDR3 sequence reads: CASSREVGAEAFF. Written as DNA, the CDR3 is TGTGCCAGCAGCCGAGAGGTAGGAGCTGAAGCTTTCTTT.

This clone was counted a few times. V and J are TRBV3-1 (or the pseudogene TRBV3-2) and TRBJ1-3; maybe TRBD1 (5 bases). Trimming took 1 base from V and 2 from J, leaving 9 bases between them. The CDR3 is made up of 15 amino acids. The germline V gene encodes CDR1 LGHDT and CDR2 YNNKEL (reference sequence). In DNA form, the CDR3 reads TGTGCCAGCAGCCAAGCCCGGACAACTGGAAACACCATATATTTT. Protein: CASSQARTTGNTIYF.

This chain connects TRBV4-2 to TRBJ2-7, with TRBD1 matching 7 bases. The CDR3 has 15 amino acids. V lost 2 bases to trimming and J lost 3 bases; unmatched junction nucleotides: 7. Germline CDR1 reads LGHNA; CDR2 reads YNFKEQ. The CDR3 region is CASSQSGAGGYEQYF. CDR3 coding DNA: TGTGCCAGCAGCCAAAGTGGGGCAGGGGGCTACGAGCAGTACTTC.

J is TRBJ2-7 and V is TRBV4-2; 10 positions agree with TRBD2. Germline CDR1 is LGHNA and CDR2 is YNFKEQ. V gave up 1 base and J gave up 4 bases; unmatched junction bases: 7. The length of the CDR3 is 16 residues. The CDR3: CASSQVQREGKYEQYF. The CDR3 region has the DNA TGTGCCAGCAGCCAAGTTCAGCGGGAGGGCAAGTACGAGCAGTACTTC.

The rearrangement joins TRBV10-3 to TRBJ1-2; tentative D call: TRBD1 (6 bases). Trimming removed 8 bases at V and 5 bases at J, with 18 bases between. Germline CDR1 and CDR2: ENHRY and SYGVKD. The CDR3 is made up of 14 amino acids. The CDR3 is CAILNRATLYGYTF. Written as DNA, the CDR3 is TGTGCCATCCTGAACAGGGCAACACTATATGGCTACACCTTC.

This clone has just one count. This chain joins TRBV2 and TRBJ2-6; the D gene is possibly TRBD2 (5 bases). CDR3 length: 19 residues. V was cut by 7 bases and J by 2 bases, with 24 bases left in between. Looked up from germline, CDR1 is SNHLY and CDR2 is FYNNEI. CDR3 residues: CASTHPQSGRPPGANVLTF. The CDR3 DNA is TGTGCCAGCACTCATCCCCAAAGCGGCCGCCCCCCTGGGGCCAACGTCCTGACTTTC.

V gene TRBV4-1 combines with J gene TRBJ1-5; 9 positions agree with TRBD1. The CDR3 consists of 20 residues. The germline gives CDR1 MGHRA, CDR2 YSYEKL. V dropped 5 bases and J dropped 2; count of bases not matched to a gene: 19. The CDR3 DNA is TGCGCCAGCAGCTTAAACACTCGGGACAGGGCTCCACCAGGCAATCAGCCCCAGCATTTT. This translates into CASSLNTRDRAPPGNQPQHF.

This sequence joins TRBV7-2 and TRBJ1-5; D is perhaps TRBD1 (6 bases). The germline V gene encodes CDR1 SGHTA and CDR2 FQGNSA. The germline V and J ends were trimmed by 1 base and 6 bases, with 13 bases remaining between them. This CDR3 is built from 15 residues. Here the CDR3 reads CASSLVSTGLQPQHF. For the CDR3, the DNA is TGTGCCAGCAGCTTAGTTAGCACAGGGCTTCAGCCCCAGCATTTT.

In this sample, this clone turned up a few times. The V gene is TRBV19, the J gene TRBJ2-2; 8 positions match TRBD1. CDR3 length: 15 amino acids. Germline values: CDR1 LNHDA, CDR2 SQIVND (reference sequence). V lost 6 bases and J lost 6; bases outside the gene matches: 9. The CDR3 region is CASSPDRAGSGELFF. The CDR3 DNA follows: TGTGCCAGTAGCCCGGACAGGGCGGGTTCCGGGGAGCTGTTTTTT.

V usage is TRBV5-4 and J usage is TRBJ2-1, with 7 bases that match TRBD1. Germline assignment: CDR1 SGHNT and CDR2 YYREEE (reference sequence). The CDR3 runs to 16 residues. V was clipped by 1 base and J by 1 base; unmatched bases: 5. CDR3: CASSLRTGFSYNEQFF. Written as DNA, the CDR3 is TGTGCCAGCAGCTTGAGGACAGGCTTTTCCTACAATGAGCAGTTCTTC.

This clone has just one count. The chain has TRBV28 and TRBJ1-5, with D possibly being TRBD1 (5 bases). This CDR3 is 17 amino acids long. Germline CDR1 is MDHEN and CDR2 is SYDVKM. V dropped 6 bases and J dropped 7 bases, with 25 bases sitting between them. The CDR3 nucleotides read TGTGCCAGCAGCCGACGGGGCGGGGGATCCTACCCCCAGCCCCAGCATTTT. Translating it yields CASSRRGGGSYPQPQHF.

The CDR3 loop reads CASSPQQGAYEQYF. The CDR3 DNA reads TGTGCCAGCTCACCTCAGCAGGGGGCCTACGAGCAGTACTTC. This chain links TRBV18 with TRBJ2-7, with TRBD1 matching 7 bases. The V and J ends lost 3 bases and 2 bases, in that order; junction bases with no gene match: 4. The CDR3 length is 14 residues. Germline V CDR1 and CDR2: KGHSH, LQKENI.

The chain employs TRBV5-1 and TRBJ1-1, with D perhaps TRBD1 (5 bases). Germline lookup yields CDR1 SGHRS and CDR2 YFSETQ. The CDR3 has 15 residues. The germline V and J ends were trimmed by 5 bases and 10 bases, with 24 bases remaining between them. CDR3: CASRLEGREGPRAFF. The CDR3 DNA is TGCGCCAGCAGACTGGAGGGCAGGGAAGGGCCCAGAGCTTTCTTT.

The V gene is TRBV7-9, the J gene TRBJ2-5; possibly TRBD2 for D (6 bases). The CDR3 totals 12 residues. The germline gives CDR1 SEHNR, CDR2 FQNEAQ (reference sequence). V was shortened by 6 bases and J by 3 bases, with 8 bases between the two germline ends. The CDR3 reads CASRSSEETQYF. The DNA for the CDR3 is TGTGCCAGCAGATCTAGCGAAGAGACCCAGTACTTC.

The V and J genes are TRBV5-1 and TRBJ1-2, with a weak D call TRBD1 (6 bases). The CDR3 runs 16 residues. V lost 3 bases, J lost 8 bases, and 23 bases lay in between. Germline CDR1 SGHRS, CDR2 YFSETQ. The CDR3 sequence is CASSSVASGGVSGYTF. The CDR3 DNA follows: TGCGCCAGCAGCTCGGTAGCTTCGGGGGGCGTATCCGGCTACACCTTC.

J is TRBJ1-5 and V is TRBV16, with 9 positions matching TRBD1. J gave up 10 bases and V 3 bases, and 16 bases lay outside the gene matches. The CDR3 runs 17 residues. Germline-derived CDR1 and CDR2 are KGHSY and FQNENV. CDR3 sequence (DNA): TGTGCCAGCAGCCAGTTATTCTTGGGACAGGGTCCTCTTCCCCAGCATTTT. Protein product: CASSQLFLGQGPLPQHF.

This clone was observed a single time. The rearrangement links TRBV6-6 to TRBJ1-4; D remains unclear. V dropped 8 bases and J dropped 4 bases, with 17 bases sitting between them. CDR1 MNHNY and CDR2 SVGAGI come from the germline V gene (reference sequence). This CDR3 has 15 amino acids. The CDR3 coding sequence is TGTGCCAGCCGTCTCGATCCGACTCATAATGAAAAACTGTTTTTT. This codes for CASRLDPTHNEKLFF.

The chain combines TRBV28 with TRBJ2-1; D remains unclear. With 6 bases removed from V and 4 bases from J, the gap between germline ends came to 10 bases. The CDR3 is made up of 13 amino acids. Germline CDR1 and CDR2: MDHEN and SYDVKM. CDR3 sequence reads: CASSQTRYNEQFF. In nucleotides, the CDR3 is TGTGCCAGCAGCCAAACCAGGTACAATGAGCAGTTCTTC. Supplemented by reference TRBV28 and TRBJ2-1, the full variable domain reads DVKVTQSSRYLVKRTGEKVFLECVQDMDHENMFWYRQDPGLGLRLIYFSYDVKMKEKGDIPEGYSVSREKKERFSLILESASTNQTSMYLCASSQTRYNEQFFGPGTRLTVL.

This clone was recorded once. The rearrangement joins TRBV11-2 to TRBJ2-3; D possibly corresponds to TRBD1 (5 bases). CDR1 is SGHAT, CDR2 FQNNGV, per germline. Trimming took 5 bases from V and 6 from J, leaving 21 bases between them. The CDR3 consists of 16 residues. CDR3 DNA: TGTGCCAGCAGCCGCAGTGCAGGGTTGTTAACGGATACGCAGTATTTT. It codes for CASSRSAGLLTDTQYF. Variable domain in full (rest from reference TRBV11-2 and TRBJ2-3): EAGVAQSPRYKIIEKRQSVAFWCNPISGHATLYWYQQILGQGPKLLIQFQNNGVVDDSQLPKDRFSAERLKGVDSTLKIQPAKLEDSAVYLCASSRSAGLLTDTQYFGPGTRLTVL.

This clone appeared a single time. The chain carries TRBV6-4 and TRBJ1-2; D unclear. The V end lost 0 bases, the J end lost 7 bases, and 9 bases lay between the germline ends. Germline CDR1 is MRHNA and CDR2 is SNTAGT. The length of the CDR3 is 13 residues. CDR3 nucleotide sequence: TGTGCCAGCAGTGACTCGAGATTCTCTGGCTACACCTTC. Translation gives CASSDSRFSGYTF.

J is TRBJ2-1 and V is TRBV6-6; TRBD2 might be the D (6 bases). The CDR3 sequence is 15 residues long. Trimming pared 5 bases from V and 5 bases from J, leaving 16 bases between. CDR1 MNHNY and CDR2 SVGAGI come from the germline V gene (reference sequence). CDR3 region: CASSPIRERDNEQFF. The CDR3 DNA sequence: TGTGCCAGCAGTCCCATCCGGGAGAGGGACAATGAGCAGTTCTTC.

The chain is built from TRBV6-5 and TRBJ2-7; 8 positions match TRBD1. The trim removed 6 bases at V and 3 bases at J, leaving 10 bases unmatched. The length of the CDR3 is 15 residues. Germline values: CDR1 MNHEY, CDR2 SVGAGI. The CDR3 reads CASRLRDRHDYEQYF. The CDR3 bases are TGTGCCAGCAGACTCCGGGACAGGCATGACTACGAGCAGTACTTC.

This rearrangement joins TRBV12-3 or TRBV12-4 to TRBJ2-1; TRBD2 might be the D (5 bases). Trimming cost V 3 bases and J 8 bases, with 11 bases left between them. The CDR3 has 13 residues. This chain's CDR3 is CASSLSADDEQFF. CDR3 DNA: TGTGCCAGCAGTTTGTCAGCGGACGATGAGCAGTTCTTC.